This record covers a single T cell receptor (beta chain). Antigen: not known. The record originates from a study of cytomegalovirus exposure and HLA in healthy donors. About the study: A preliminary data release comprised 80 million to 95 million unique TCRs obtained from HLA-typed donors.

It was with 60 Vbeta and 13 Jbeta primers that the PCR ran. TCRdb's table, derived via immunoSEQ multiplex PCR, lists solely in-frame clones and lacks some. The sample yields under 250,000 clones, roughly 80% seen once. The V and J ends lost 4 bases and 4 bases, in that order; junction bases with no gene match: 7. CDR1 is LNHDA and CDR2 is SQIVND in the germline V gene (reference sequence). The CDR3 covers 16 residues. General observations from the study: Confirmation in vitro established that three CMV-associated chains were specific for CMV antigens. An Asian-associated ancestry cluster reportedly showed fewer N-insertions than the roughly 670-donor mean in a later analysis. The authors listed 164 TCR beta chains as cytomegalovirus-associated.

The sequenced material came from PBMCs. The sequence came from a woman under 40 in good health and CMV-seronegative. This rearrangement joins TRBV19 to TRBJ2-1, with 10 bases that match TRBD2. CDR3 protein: CASSKRTSGLYNEQFF. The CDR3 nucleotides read TGTGCCAGTAGTAAAAGGACTAGCGGTCTGTACAATGAGCAGTTCTTC.